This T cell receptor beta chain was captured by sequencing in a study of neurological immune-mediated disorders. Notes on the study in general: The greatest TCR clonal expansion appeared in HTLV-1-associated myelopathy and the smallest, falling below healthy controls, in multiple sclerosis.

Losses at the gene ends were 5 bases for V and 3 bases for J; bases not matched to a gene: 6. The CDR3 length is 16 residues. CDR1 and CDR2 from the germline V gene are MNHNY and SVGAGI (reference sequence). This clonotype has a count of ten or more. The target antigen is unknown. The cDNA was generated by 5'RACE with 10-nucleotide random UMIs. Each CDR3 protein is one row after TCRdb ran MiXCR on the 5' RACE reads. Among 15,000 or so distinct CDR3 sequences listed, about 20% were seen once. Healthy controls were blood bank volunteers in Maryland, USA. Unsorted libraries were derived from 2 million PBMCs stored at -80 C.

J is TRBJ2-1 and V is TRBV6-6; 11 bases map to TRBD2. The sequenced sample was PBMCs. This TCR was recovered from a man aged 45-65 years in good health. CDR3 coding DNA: TGTGCCAGCAGTCGAACGGGACTAGCGGACTACAATGAGCAGTTCTTC. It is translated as CASSRTGLADYNEQFF.